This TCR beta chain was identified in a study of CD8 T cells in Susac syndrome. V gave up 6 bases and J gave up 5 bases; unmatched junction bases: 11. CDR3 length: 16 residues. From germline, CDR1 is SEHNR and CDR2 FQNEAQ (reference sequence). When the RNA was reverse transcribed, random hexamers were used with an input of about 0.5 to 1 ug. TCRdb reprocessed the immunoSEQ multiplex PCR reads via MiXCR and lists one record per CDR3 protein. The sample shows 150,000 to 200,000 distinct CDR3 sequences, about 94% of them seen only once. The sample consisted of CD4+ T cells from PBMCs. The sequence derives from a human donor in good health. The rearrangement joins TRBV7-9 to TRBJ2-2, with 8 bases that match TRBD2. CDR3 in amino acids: CASRLSGTRGTGELFF. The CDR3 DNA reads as TGTGCCAGCAGATTATCCGGGACTAGAGGAACCGGGGAGCTGTTTTTT.